Below are 25 T cell receptor beta chains sequenced from a single sample in a study of blood T cell repertoires in COVID-19. This table comes from immunoSEQ multiplex PCR, and its TCRdb copy is limited to in-frame clones, with some not included. This sample carries about 44,000 clones, 80% to 90% of them seen once, and the ten largest clones take roughly 16%. Sequencing used peripheral blood. These receptors originate from a man between 65 and 85 years old with active COVID-19.

The chain joins TRBV7-9 to TRBJ2-2, with a weak D call TRBD1 (5 bases). V was pared by 11 bases and J by 6 bases, with 22 bases between. CDR1 is SEHNR, CDR2 FQNEAQ, per germline (reference sequence). The CDR3 extends over 15 amino acids. The CDR3 loop reads CAPISWGTPPGELFF. CDR3 coding DNA: TGTGCCCCGATATCCTGGGGCACTCCGCCCGGGGAGCTGTTTTTT.

This clone appeared once. The genes are TRBV2 and TRBJ1-2, with 8 nucleotides matching TRBD1. V dropped 4 bases and J dropped 7; count of bases not matched to a gene: 5. Germline CDR1 reads SNHLY; CDR2 reads FYNNEI. The CDR3 runs 13 residues. The CDR3 reads CASSADRASGYTF. The CDR3 DNA is TGTGCCAGCAGTGCGGACAGGGCCTCTGGCTACACCTTC. Together with reference TRBV2 and TRBJ1-2, the CDR3 gives the full variable domain: EPEVTQTPSHQVTQMGQEVILRCVPISNHLYFYWYRQILGQKVEFLVSFYNNEISEKSEIFDDQFSVERPDGSNFTLKIRSTKLEDSAMYFCASSADRASGYTFGSGTRLTVV.

This clone came up once. This chain links TRBV10-1 with TRBJ2-3; 8 bases are shared with TRBD2. Germline V CDR1 and CDR2: WNHNN, SYGVQD (reference sequence). The CDR3 covers 15 residues. Trimming cost V 4 bases and J 4 bases; bases outside gene matches: 7. Here the CDR3 DNA reads TGCGCCAGCAGTGTGCGGCGGGGGGACGCAGATACGCAGTATTTT. This encodes CASSVRRGDADTQYF.

This clone was counted once. The V gene is TRBV7-8, the J gene TRBJ2-5, with 15 bases aligning to TRBD2. J lost 1 base, V lost 3 bases, and 6 bases had no gene match. This CDR3 is 18 amino acids long. Germline lookup yields CDR1 SGHVS and CDR2 FQNEAQ. CDR3 in amino acids: CASSLRGTSGGTQETQYF. The CDR3, as DNA: TGTGCCAGCAGCTTGAGGGGGACTAGCGGGGGGACCCAAGAGACCCAGTACTTC.

This chain uses TRBV7-8 with TRBJ1-1; D gene unclear. Trimming left V 5 bases short and J 11 bases short, with 12 bases between. Germline V CDR1 and CDR2: SGHVS, FQNEAQ. The CDR3 contains 11 residues. In DNA form, the CDR3 reads TGTGCCAGCAGCAGCGGAGTAGGTGCTTTCTTT. Residues: CASSSGVGAFF.

The chain couples TRBV5-1 to TRBJ2-7; 10 bases are a match to TRBD2. The germline V gene encodes CDR1 SGHRS and CDR2 YFSETQ. The CDR3 spans 18 residues. V shed 1 base, J shed 2 bases, and the junction held 12 bases outside the gene matches. The DNA of the CDR3 is TGCGCCAGCAGCTTGTATAGCGGGGGGCCTAGGAGAACCTACGAGCAGTACTTC. This encodes CASSLYSGGPRRTYEQYF.

This sequence joins TRBV4-1 and TRBJ2-7; 9 bases are shared with TRBD2. Per germline, CDR1 MGHRA and CDR2 YSYEKL. This CDR3 has 15 amino acids. V lost 1 base to trimming and J lost 2 bases; unmatched junction nucleotides: 3. In nucleotides, the CDR3 is TGCGCCAGCAGCCAAGGACTAGCGGTGGCCTACGAGCAGTACTTC. Its translation is CASSQGLAVAYEQYF.

This chain connects TRBV9 to TRBJ2-7; a weak D match, TRBD1 (6 bases). This CDR3 region has 15 residues. Per the germline V gene, CDR1 is SGDLS and CDR2 is YYNGEE. The V end was cut by 4 bases, the J end by 6 bases, with 20 bases between. The CDR3: CASSPYPGDNAEQYF. CDR3 bases: TGTGCCAGCAGCCCCTACCCAGGGGATAATGCCGAGCAGTACTTC.

The J gene is TRBJ2-7, the V gene TRBV27, with 7 bases aligning to TRBD2. The CDR3 covers 16 residues. The ends lost 3 bases at V and 0 bases at J; junction bases unmatched: 8. CDR1 and CDR2 (germline): MNHEY, SMNVEV (reference sequence). Here the CDR3 DNA reads TGTGCCAGCAGTTTCAACCCTAGCGGCAGCTCCTACGAGCAGTACTTC. Translated, it gives CASSFNPSGSSYEQYF.

This clone was recorded only once. The genes are TRBV16 and TRBJ1-3; the D is unclear. The CDR3 loop spans 14 amino acids. Germline assignment: CDR1 KGHSY and CDR2 FQNENV. V lost 0 bases to trimming and J lost 4 bases, with 7 bases between them. The CDR3 is CASSQSRQGNTIYF. The CDR3 coding sequence is TGTGCCAGCAGCCAATCTCGCCAGGGAAACACCATATATTTT.

This chain links TRBV19 with TRBJ1-5, with 9 positions matching TRBD1. The trim removed 7 bases at V and 3 bases at J, leaving 4 bases unmatched. Germline V lookup: CDR1 LNHDA, CDR2 SQIVND (reference sequence). This CDR3 region has 14 residues. In DNA, the CDR3 is TGTGCCAGTACTCGGGACAGGGCCAATCAGCCCCAGCATTTT. It is translated as CASTRDRANQPQHF. Full variable domain (missing parts from reference TRBV19 and TRBJ1-5): DGGITQSPKYLFRKEGQNVTLSCEQNLNHDAMYWYRQDPGQGLRLIYYSQIVNDFQKGDIAEGYSVSREKKESFPLTVTSAQKNPTAFYLCASTRDRANQPQHFGDGTRLSIL.

This clone was seen just once. The rearrangement joins TRBV5-4 to TRBJ2-3; 12 nucleotides align to TRBD2. Germline CDR1 is SGHNT and CDR2 is YYREEE (reference sequence). V lost 1 base, J lost 2 bases, and 2 bases stayed unmatched. There are 16 residues in the CDR3. The CDR3 loop reads CASSLPSGGDTDTQYF. The CDR3 DNA is TGTGCCAGCAGCTTGCCTAGCGGGGGGGACACAGATACGCAGTATTTT.

The chain has TRBV12-5 and TRBJ1-1, with a weak D call TRBD1 (5 bases). V was cut by 3 bases and J by 1 base, with 15 bases left in between. The length of the CDR3 is 16 residues. Germline V CDR1 and CDR2: LGHNT, FRNRAP. CDR3 nucleotide sequence: TGTGCTAGTGGTTTACTATTTGGACAAACGAACACTGAAGCTTTCTTT. Translated, it gives CASGLLFGQTNTEAFF.

In DNA, the CDR3 is TGTGCCAGCAGCTTAACTTCGGGGTTATGGGGCACAGATACGCAGTATTTT. It specifies CASSLTSGLWGTDTQYF. The rearrangement links TRBV11-3 to TRBJ2-3, with D maybe TRBD2 (5 bases). V dropped 2 bases and J dropped 1 base, with 16 bases sitting between them. Germline-derived CDR1 and CDR2 are SGHNT and YENEEA. This CDR3 is 17 amino acids long.

Here the CDR3 DNA reads TGTGCCAGCAGCCTTAGCGGGCCGAACGAGCAGTACTTC. The encoded protein is CASSLSGPNEQYF. This chain links TRBV7-2 with TRBJ2-7; 7 bases map to TRBD2. Trimming at V came to 5 bases and at J to 5 bases, leaving 6 bases not matched to a gene. Germline V gives CDR1 SGHTA, CDR2 FQGNSA. The CDR3 loop spans 13 amino acids.

This chain links TRBV21-1 with TRBJ1-2. TRBV21-1 is recorded as a pseudogene. This CDR3 is 15 amino acids long. The CDR3 DNA sequence: TGTGCCAGCAGCAAAGGGGGGGGAAGGGTCTATGGCTACACCTTC. Its translation: CASSKGGGRVYGYTF.

The rearrangement links TRBV6-4 to TRBJ2-3; TRBD1 agrees at 7 bases. Per germline, CDR1 MRHNA and CDR2 SNTAGT. This CDR3 has 15 residues. Losses at the gene ends were 10 bases for V and 3 bases for J; bases not matched to a gene: 13. CDR3 in DNA: TGTGCCACCTCGAGACAGGGACGGGGTACAGATACGCAGTATTTT. This encodes CATSRQGRGTDTQYF.

The J gene is TRBJ2-3, the V gene TRBV11-2, with TRBD2 matching over 9 bases. Germline V CDR1 and CDR2: SGHAT, FQNNGV. CDR3 size: 16 residues. V lost 1 base, J lost 2 bases, and 4 bases stayed unmatched. The CDR3 sequence is CASSLASGADTDTQYF. CDR3 nucleotides: TGTGCCAGCAGCTTAGCTAGCGGGGCTGACACAGATACGCAGTATTTT.

The rearrangement links TRBV5-1 to TRBJ2-5; 7 nucleotides align to TRBD2. The CDR3 is made up of 14 amino acids. In germline, CDR1 is SGHRS, CDR2 YFSETQ. The V gene end was trimmed by 4 bases and the J gene end by 1 base; junction bases not matched to a gene: 4. CDR3 bases: TGCGCCAGCAGCAGAGCGGGGAGCCAAGAGACCCAGTACTTC. Residues: CASSRAGSQETQYF.

V gene TRBV28 combines with J gene TRBJ1-5; a weak D match, TRBD1 (6 bases). Deletions cut 5 bases from V and 0 bases from J, with 14 bases between. The germline CDR1 and CDR2 sequences are MDHEN and SYDVKM. The CDR3 consists of 16 residues. The CDR3 spells CASSPGGVLSNQPQHF. The DNA of the CDR3 is TGTGCCAGCAGTCCGGGGGGCGTACTTAGCAATCAGCCCCAGCATTTT.

The chain links TRBV5-1 to TRBJ2-3, with D maybe TRBD2 (5 bases). V was shortened by 1 base and J by 0 bases, with 12 bases between the two germline ends. Germline V gives CDR1 SGHRS, CDR2 YFSETQ. The CDR3 has 16 amino acids. CDR3 in amino acids: CASSLRADTSTDTQYF. The CDR3 bases are TGCGCCAGCAGCTTGCGAGCGGATACTAGCACAGATACGCAGTATTTT. The whole variable domain, remainder taken from reference TRBV5-1 and TRBJ2-3, is KAGVTQTPRYLIKTRGQQVTLSCSPISGHRSVSWYQQTPGQGLQFLFEYFSETQRNKGNFPGRFSGRQFSNSRSEMNVSTLELGDSALYLCASSLRADTSTDTQYFGPGTRLTVL.

This chain connects TRBV29-1 to TRBJ1-2; D gene uncertain. This CDR3 is built from 12 residues. Germline assignment: CDR1 SQVTM and CDR2 ANQGSEA. Trimming left V 8 bases short and J 5 bases short, with 15 bases between. As DNA, the CDR3 is TGCAGCTCCGAGGGAGGAACTTATGGCTACACCTTC. It yields the protein CSSEGGTYGYTF.

The rearrangement links TRBV5-6 to TRBJ1-4; the match to TRBD1 covers 7 bases. CDR3 length: 15 amino acids. Looked up from germline, CDR1 is SGHDT and CDR2 is YYEEEE. The V segment lost 1 base and the J segment 7 bases; nucleotides outside the gene matches: 7. Here the CDR3 reads CASSLFAPGGEKLFF. CDR3 DNA: TGTGCCAGCAGCTTGTTCGCCCCAGGGGGTGAAAAACTGTTTTTT. Complete variable domain (other parts from reference TRBV5-6 and TRBJ1-4): DAGVTQSPTHLIKTRGQQVTLRCSPKSGHDTVSWYQQALGQGPQFIFQYYEEEERQRGNFPDRFSGHQFPNYSSELNVNALLLGDSALYLCASSLFAPGGEKLFFGSGTQLSVL.

For the CDR3, the DNA is TGTGCCAGCATTATACAGGGCGTCACTGAAGCTTTCTTT. Its translation is CASIIQGVTEAFF. The chain joins TRBV12-3 or TRBV12-4 to TRBJ1-1; maybe TRBD1 (6 bases). The V end was cut by 7 bases, the J end by 4 bases, with 13 bases between. The CDR3 is 13 amino acids.

This clone was observed a handful of times. V and J are TRBV6-6 and TRBJ1-2; 7 bases match TRBD1. Germline V gene lookup returns CDR1 MNHNY and CDR2 SVGAGI (reference sequence). V lost 7 bases to trimming and J lost 6 bases; unmatched junction nucleotides: 5. The CDR3 is 12 amino acids. The CDR3 protein is CASTRGQNGYTF. DNA for the CDR3: TGTGCCAGCACTAGGGGGCAGAATGGCTACACCTTC.